A single count supports the clone carrying this TCR beta chain. Its specificity is unknown. Trimming pared 1 base from V and 0 bases from J, leaving 4 bases between. In germline, CDR1 is LNHDA, CDR2 SQIVND (reference sequence). This CDR3 region has 14 residues. Time point reported: baseline pretreatment blood. Treatment in this sample: 15 Gy SBRT to primary tumor, nephrectomy 4 weeks later. After SBRT, blood was collected at 2 and 4 weeks, plus baseline. This sample is part of a study of radiation and T cells in renal cell carcinoma. General study results and limits: Without pretreatment biopsies, baseline tumor clonotype presence was undetermined. In blood, top tumor clones expanded by 2 weeks, shrinking by 4.

This table comes from immunoSEQ multiplex PCR, and its TCRdb copy is limited to in-frame clones, with some not included. Here the sample spans about 130,000 clones, over 75% being singletons. This receptor was taken from a woman between 45 and 60 years old with renal cell carcinoma. The chain recombines TRBV19 with TRBJ1-3; D unresolved. This material consisted of blood, taken from a patient whose treatment included radiotherapy and nephrectomy. The CDR3 region is CASSIGLSGNTIYF. The CDR3 nucleotides are TGTGCCAGTAGTATAGGTCTCTCTGGAAACACCATATATTTT.